This TCR beta chain was profiled in a study of beta chain features in type 1 diabetes. Broader study findings: Across all four CD4+ subsets, people with type 1 diabetes showed modestly shorter TCRB CDR3s. PCR, the amplification step, might favor shorter templates, equally in patients and controls.

This clone was seen once. No antigen is known for it. This CDR3 is 14 amino acids long. V shed 9 bases and J 5 bases; nucleotides not matched to a gene: 7. Germline lookup yields CDR1 LNHNV and CDR2 YYDKDF (reference sequence). Each population that was sorted was more than 95% pure. The sequenced template was cDNA made from the entire isolated RNA. The data were produced by immunoSEQ multiplex PCR, yet TCRdb's version contains in-frame clones alone and is incomplete. Of 600,000 to 700,000 clones in the sample, over 10% were seen once. The receptor comes from a man aged 25-40 years with type 1 diabetes. The chain employs TRBV15 and TRBJ2-5, with TRBD1 matching over 12 bases. The sequenced sample was naive CD4+ T cells from blood. In nucleotides, the CDR3 is TGTGCCACGGAGGGGACAGGGGGCTCCGAGACCCAGTACTTC. Amino acid sequence: CATEGTGGSETQYF.